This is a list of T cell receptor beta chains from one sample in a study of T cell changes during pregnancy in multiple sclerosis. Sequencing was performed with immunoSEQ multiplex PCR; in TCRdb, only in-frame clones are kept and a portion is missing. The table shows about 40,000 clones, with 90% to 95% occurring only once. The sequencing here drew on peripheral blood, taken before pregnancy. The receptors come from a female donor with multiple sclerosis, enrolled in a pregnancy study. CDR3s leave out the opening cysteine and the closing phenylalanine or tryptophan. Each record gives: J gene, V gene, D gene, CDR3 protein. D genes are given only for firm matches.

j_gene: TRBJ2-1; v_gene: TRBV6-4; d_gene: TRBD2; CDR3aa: ASSKSGRANYNEQF
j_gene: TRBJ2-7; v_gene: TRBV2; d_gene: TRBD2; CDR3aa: ASSDLTSGSSYEQY
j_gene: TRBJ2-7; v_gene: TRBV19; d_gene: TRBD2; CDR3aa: ASSIVPSGSYEQY
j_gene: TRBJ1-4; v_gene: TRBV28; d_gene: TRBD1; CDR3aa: ASSPPGQGALYEKLF
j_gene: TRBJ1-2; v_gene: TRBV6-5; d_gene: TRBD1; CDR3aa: ASSPMGQAYGYT
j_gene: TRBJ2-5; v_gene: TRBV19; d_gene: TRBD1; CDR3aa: ASSQQGQETQY
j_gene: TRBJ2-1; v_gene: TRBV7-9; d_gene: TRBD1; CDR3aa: ASSLATGVKYNEQF
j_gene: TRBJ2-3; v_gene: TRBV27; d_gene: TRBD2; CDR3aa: ASSSGTSGSTDTQY
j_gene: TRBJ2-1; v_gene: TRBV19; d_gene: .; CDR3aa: ASSKSQETLAYNEQF
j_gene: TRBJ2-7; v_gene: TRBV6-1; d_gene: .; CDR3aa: ASSELSRDEQY
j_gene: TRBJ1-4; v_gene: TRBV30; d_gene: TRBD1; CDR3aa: AWRSVRQGNEKLF
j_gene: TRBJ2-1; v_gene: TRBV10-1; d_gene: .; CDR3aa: ASSGGTPYNEQF
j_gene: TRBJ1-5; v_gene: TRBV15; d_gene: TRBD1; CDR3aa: ATSRAFGQGEQPQH
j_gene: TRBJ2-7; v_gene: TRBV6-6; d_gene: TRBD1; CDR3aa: ASRRTGTGYSYEQY
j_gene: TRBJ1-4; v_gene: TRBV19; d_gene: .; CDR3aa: ASSQTVKATNEKLF
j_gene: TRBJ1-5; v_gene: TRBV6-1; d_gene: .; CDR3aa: ASSELGNQPQH
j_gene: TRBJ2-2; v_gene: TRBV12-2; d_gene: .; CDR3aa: ASRPTIYRGPGRHVKVV
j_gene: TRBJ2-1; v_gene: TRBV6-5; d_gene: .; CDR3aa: ASSVPGTNEQF
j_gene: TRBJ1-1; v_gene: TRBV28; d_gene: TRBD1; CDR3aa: AILGTGYTEAF
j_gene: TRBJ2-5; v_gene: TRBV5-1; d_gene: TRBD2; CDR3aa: ASSSLSPTSGRAVETQY
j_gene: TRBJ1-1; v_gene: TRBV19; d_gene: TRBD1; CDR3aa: ASIPDRGLSTEAF
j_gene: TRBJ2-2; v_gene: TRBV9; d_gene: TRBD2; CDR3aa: ASSVGTSGNTGELF
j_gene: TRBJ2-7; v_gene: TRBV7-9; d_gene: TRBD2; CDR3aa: ASSRTRGHYEQY
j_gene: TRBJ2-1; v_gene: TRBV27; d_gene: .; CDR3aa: ATSSERRKF
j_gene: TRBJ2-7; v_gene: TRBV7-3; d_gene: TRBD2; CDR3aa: ASSQGTSGRDEQY
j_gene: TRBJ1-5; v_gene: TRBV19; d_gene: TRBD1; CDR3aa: ATDPQGAPLYSNQPQH
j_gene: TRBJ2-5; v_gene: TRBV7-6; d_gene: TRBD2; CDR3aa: ASSARFGLVETQY
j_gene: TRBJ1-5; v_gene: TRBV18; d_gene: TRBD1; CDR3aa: ASSGGTGDDQPQH
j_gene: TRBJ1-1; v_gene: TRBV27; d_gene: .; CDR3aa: ASSRSGVEAF
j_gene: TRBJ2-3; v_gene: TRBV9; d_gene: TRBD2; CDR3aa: ASSALTSGRSDTQY
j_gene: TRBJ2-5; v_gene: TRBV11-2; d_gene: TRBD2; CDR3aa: ASSGGLAGETQY
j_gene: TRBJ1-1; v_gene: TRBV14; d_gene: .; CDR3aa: ASSRETGSYTEAF
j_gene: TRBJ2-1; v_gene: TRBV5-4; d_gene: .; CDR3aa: ASTLHNEQF
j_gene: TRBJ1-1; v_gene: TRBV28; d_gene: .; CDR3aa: ASSSPSGNTEAF
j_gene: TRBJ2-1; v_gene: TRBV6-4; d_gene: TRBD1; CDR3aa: ASSAAGGTYNEQF